The 29 T cell receptor beta chains presented below share a single source sample, sequenced in a study of immune cell composition in non-small cell lung cancer. Sequencing was performed with immunoSEQ multiplex PCR; in TCRdb, only in-frame clones are kept and a portion is missing. The sample shows about 1,400 clones, approximately 70% of them seen only once. Material: lung tumor tissue. The source is a human donor with non-small cell lung cancer.

CDR3 bases: TGTGCCAGTACCCTGACAGGGGGAAGTGGGTACGAGCAGTACTTC. It translates to CASTLTGGSGYEQYF. V usage is TRBV19 and J usage is TRBJ2-7; 9 bases fit TRBD1. V trimming: 7 bases; J trimming: 4 bases; junction bases outside the gene matches: 11. This CDR3 comprises 15 residues. Germline V gene sequence: CDR1 LNHDA, CDR2 SQIVND (reference sequence).

This chain connects TRBV28 to TRBJ2-3; D is unresolved. The germline V gene encodes CDR1 MDHEN and CDR2 SYDVKM. V was trimmed by 4 bases and J by 2 bases, leaving 13 bases between them. The CDR3 contains 15 residues. CDR3: CASSSPTRLTDTQYF. CDR3 coding DNA: TGTGCCAGCAGTTCACCCACGAGGCTCACAGATACGCAGTATTTT.

The table lists this clone with a few counts. This rearrangement joins TRBV2 to TRBJ2-3; 10 bases agree with TRBD2. CDR1 and CDR2 from the germline V gene are SNHLY and FYNNEI. The length of the CDR3 is 16 residues. The ends lost 3 bases at V and 2 bases at J; junction bases unmatched: 5. Here the CDR3 DNA reads TGTGCCAGCAGTGACCCGGGACTAGCGATCACAGATACGCAGTATTTT. This encodes CASSDPGLAITDTQYF.

V is TRBV19 and J is TRBJ1-1; 8 bases are shared with TRBD1. Germline V gene lookup returns CDR1 LNHDA and CDR2 SQIVND (reference sequence). With V trimmed by 1 base and J by 0 bases, 7 bases remained unmatched. CDR3 length equals 17 residues. This CDR3 reads CASSIVVAGGMNTEAFF. The CDR3 DNA follows: TGTGCCAGTAGTATAGTGGTGGCAGGGGGCATGAACACTGAAGCTTTCTTT.

This sequence joins TRBV18 and TRBJ2-7; a possible D gene is TRBD2 (6 bases). The CDR3 loop spans 13 amino acids. Germline V lookup: CDR1 KGHSH, CDR2 LQKENI. The V gene lost 2 bases and the J gene lost 5 bases, with 10 bases spanning the gap. CDR3 residues: CASSPGGVDEQYF. For the CDR3, the DNA is TGTGCCAGCTCACCAGGAGGGGTCGACGAGCAGTACTTC.

This clone was counted between two and nine times. V and J are TRBV7-2 and TRBJ2-3; a weak D match, TRBD1 (5 bases). In germline, CDR1 is SGHTA, CDR2 FQGNSA. V was cut by 1 base and J by 4 bases, with 12 bases left in between. This CDR3 spans 15 amino acids. DNA for the CDR3: TGTGCCAGCAGCTTAGTACGGAGCAGGGCAGATACGCAGTATTTT. This translates into CASSLVRSRADTQYF.

The chain combines TRBV7-2 with TRBJ2-7; 7 positions agree with TRBD2. Germline lookup yields CDR1 SGHTA and CDR2 FQGNSA. With V trimmed by 4 bases and J by 3 bases, 3 bases remained unmatched. This CDR3 contains 13 residues. The CDR3 sequence is CASSYKRGYEQYF. Written as DNA, the CDR3 is TGTGCCAGCAGCTACAAGCGGGGCTACGAGCAGTACTTC.

The rearrangement uses TRBV6-1 and TRBJ2-5, with TRBD2 identical over 13 bases. This CDR3 has 16 residues. J was trimmed by 4 bases and V by 4 bases; bases with no gene match: 6. The germline gives CDR1 MNHNS, CDR2 SASEGT. The CDR3: CASSGTSGGVGETQYF. The CDR3 coding sequence is TGTGCCAGCAGTGGGACTAGCGGGGGAGTAGGAGAGACCCAGTACTTC.

As to this clone: The junction departs from the called germline gene at one end, perhaps through a read error. This chain links TRBV9 with TRBJ2-1; tentative D call: TRBD2 (7 bases). This CDR3 spans 13 amino acids. Per the germline V gene, CDR1 is SGDLS and CDR2 is YYNGEE. CDR3 bases: TGTGCCAGCAGCGCGGGGGGCTACGATGAGCAGTTCTTC. Its protein is CASSAGGYDEQFF.

This clone showed up just once. The J gene is TRBJ2-7, the V gene TRBV7-8; 8 nucleotides align to TRBD2. This CDR3 region has 16 residues. With V trimmed by 5 bases and J by 0 bases, 9 bases remained unmatched. The germline gives CDR1 SGHVS, CDR2 FQNEAQ. This CDR3 is CASSPPSGRYSYEQYF. As DNA, the CDR3 is TGTGCCAGCAGCCCCCCTAGCGGGCGCTACTCCTACGAGCAGTACTTC.

This clone showed up just a few times. The chain carries TRBV15 and TRBJ1-2; TRBD1 is a possible D gene (6 bases). Germline V gene lookup returns CDR1 LNHNV and CDR2 YYDKDF (reference sequence). The ends were cut back, 1 base at V and 4 bases at J, with 13 bases in the middle. The CDR3 is 15 residues long. In DNA, the CDR3 is TGTGCCACCAGCAGAGTCCGGACAGATTCCTATGGCTACACCTTC. Amino acid sequence: CATSRVRTDSYGYTF.

This clone was detected a few times. This rearrangement joins TRBV5-1 to TRBJ2-7, with 8 nucleotides matching TRBD1. CDR3 length equals 15 residues. Germline values: CDR1 SGHRS, CDR2 YFSETQ. Unmatched junction bases numbered 6, after V lost 2 bases and J lost 2 bases. DNA of the CDR3: TGCGCCAGCAGCTTACTAACAGGGGGGACCTACGAGCAGTACTTC. Translating it yields CASSLLTGGTYEQYF.

This clone was picked up a small number of times. V usage is TRBV7-2 and J usage is TRBJ2-1; 8 bases agree with TRBD1. This CDR3 has 12 residues. Germline V gene sequence: CDR1 SGHTA, CDR2 FQGNSA. J lost 8 bases, V lost 4 bases, and 1 base had no gene match. CDR3 protein: CASSSGGYEQFF. The CDR3 bases are TGTGCCAGCAGCTCAGGGGGCTATGAGCAGTTCTTC.

Relative to its sample, this clone is large. The chain carries TRBV7-8 and TRBJ2-7; possible D gene TRBD1, 6 bases. V was pared by 3 bases and J by 0 bases, with 9 bases between. The CDR3 runs 14 residues. CDR1 and CDR2 (germline): SGHVS, FQNEAQ. This CDR3 reads CASSFRTASYEQYF. The CDR3 DNA is TGTGCCAGCAGCTTTCGGACAGCCTCCTACGAGCAGTACTTC.

This clone was observed a handful of times. The chain combines TRBV5-4 with TRBJ2-2, with TRBD1 matching over 8 bases. CDR3 size: 14 residues. Germline V lookup: CDR1 SGHNT, CDR2 YYREEE (reference sequence). V was clipped by 5 bases and J by 3 bases; unmatched bases: 3. The CDR3 DNA reads TGTGCCAGCAGTATGGGACAGGACACCGGGGAGCTGTTTTTT. This gives the protein CASSMGQDTGELFF. The full variable domain, in which reference TRBV5-4 and TRBJ2-2 provide the parts outside the CDR3, is ETGVTQSPTHLIKTRGQQVTLRCSSQSGHNTVSWYQQALGQGPQFIFQYYREEENGRGNFPPRFSGLQFPNYSSELNVNALELDDSALYLCASSMGQDTGELFFGEGSRLTVL.

The chain couples TRBV6-5 to TRBJ2-3, with D possibly TRBD2 on 5 matching bases. V was shortened by 3 bases and J by 7 bases, with 20 bases between the two germline ends. This CDR3 spans 16 amino acids. Germline-derived CDR1 and CDR2 are MNHEY and SVGAGI. CDR3 region: CASSYAPGSRRNTQYF. Written as DNA, the CDR3 is TGTGCCAGCAGTTATGCACCGGGATCACGCAGAAATACGCAGTATTTT.

This chain links TRBV18 with TRBJ1-1; the D is unclear. The V end was cut by 0 bases, the J end by 5 bases, with 10 bases between. This CDR3 region has 14 residues. From germline, CDR1 is KGHSH and CDR2 LQKENI. The CDR3 spells CASSPPITGTEAFF. For the CDR3, the DNA is TGTGCCAGCTCACCACCCATTACGGGGACTGAAGCTTTCTTT. The full variable domain, in which reference TRBV18 and TRBJ1-1 provide the parts outside the CDR3, is NAGVMQNPRHLVRRRGQEARLRCSPMKGHSHVYWYRQLPEEGLKFMVYLQKENIIDESGMPKERFSAEFPKEGPSILRIQQVVRGDSAAYFCASSPPITGTEAFFGQGTRLTVV.

The chain couples TRBV19 to TRBJ1-2, with 8 positions matching TRBD1. After removal of 1 base from V and 6 bases from J, the junction contained 10 bases not matched to a gene. The CDR3 is made up of 16 amino acids. Per germline, CDR1 LNHDA and CDR2 SQIVND (reference sequence). The CDR3, as DNA: TGTGCCAGTAGTATAGCGGACAGGGAAACTCAAGATGGCTACACCTTC. This codes for CASSIADRETQDGYTF.

The chain has TRBV19 and TRBJ1-1; D possibly corresponds to TRBD1 (6 bases). There are 12 residues in the CDR3. The V gene lost 4 bases and the J gene lost 8 bases, with 11 bases spanning the gap. Germline values: CDR1 LNHDA, CDR2 SQIVND (reference sequence). The CDR3 reads CASSTRTAEAFF. DNA of the CDR3: TGTGCCAGTAGTACCCGGACAGCAGAAGCTTTCTTT. Using reference TRBV19 and TRBJ1-1 for the parts outside the CDR3, the full variable domain is DGGITQSPKYLFRKEGQNVTLSCEQNLNHDAMYWYRQDPGQGLRLIYYSQIVNDFQKGDIAEGYSVSREKKESFPLTVTSAQKNPTAFYLCASSTRTAEAFFGQGTRLTVV.

The rearrangement joins TRBV5-5 to TRBJ2-5, with D unresolved. The CDR3 loop spans 14 amino acids. CDR1 is SGHKS, CDR2 YYEKEE, per germline (reference sequence). V dropped 0 bases and J dropped 4 bases, with 10 bases sitting between them. The CDR3 here is CASSLGLGRETQYF. The CDR3 DNA reads TGTGCCAGCAGCTTGGGGTTGGGCAGAGAGACCCAGTACTTC.

This clone has just a few counts. The chain links TRBV10-3 to TRBJ1-2, with TRBD1 matching over 7 bases. The CDR3 is 12 residues long. V lost 6 bases, J lost 8 bases, and 6 bases stayed unmatched. Per the germline V gene, CDR1 is ENHRY and CDR2 is SYGVKD. The CDR3 loop reads CAISDRVEGYTF. The CDR3 DNA is TGTGCCATCAGCGACAGGGTGGAAGGCTACACCTTC.

The rearrangement joins TRBV25-1 to TRBJ1-1; 7 bases agree with TRBD1. The germline CDR1 and CDR2 sequences are MGHDK and SYGVNS. This CDR3 is built from 11 residues. V was clipped by 5 bases and J by 12 bases; unmatched bases: 6. CDR3 in amino acids: CASSSGTVPFF. The CDR3 DNA reads as TGTGCCAGCAGTTCCGGGACAGTCCCTTTCTTT.

This clone occurred once. J is TRBJ1-3 and V is TRBV6-1; 7 bases fit TRBD1. Germline loops: CDR1 MNHNS, CDR2 SASEGT. Germline trimming cut 4 bases from V and 2 bases from J; bases unmatched to any gene: 8. This CDR3 spans 16 amino acids. CDR3 nucleotides: TGTGCCAGCAGTGCCCTCAGGGGGTCCCCTGGAAACACCATATATTTT. Translating gives CASSALRGSPGNTIYF.

V and J are TRBV7-2 and TRBJ1-5, with D unresolved. There are 13 residues in the CDR3. Germline CDR1 reads SGHTA; CDR2 reads FQGNSA. Trimming removed 10 bases at V and 2 bases at J, with 12 bases between. The CDR3 region is CATRGGGNQPQHF. The DNA for the CDR3 is TGTGCCACCCGGGGTGGCGGCAATCAGCCCCAGCATTTT.

This clone showed up just once. The CDR3 reads CASSVGGDANEKLFF. The CDR3, as DNA: TGTGCCAGCAGCGTAGGCGGGGACGCTAATGAAAAACTGTTTTTT. The J gene is TRBJ1-4, the V gene TRBV9; perhaps TRBD1 as D (5 bases). Germline V gene sequence: CDR1 SGDLS, CDR2 YYNGEE. Trimming left V 0 bases short and J 3 bases short, with 9 bases between. The CDR3 is 15 amino acids.

The chain is built from TRBV5-6 and TRBJ2-2; D is perhaps TRBD1 (5 bases). This CDR3 is 16 amino acids long. In germline, CDR1 is SGHDT, CDR2 YYEEEE. V was trimmed by 6 bases and J by 2 bases, leaving 17 bases between them. As DNA, the CDR3 is TGTGCCAGCACTCATATCGTGACAGACAACACCGGGGAGCTGTTTTTT. It specifies CASTHIVTDNTGELFF.

This clone has a single count. The J gene is TRBJ2-3, the V gene TRBV4-3; D might be TRBD2 (7 bases). The ends were cut back, 5 bases at V and 4 bases at J, with 19 bases in the middle. Germline loops: CDR1 LGHNA, CDR2 YSLEER. This CDR3 is 16 amino acids long. In DNA, the CDR3 is TGCGCCAGCAGCAAGGGGTGGGGGGGCAGCGCAGATACGCAGTATTTT. It specifies CASSKGWGGSADTQYF.

This clone was recorded only once. CDR3 coding DNA: TGCAGCGTCGACTCCGGACAGGGGACCTATGGCTACACCTTC. It yields the protein CSVDSGQGTYGYTF. This chain links TRBV29-1 with TRBJ1-2, with TRBD1 matching over 9 bases. This CDR3 has 14 residues. V lost 6 bases, J lost 4 bases, and 9 bases stayed unmatched. Germline V lookup: CDR1 SQVTM, CDR2 ANQGSEA.

This clone has a handful of counts. J is TRBJ2-5 and V is TRBV9, with D tentatively TRBD1 (5 bases). The CDR3 totals 16 residues. Trimming removed 0 bases from V and 2 bases from J, with 14 bases in between. CDR1 SGDLS and CDR2 YYNGEE come from the germline V gene. Here the CDR3 DNA reads TGTGCCAGCAGCGTAGGGGGCAGCTATATACAAGAGACCCAGTACTTC. Amino acids: CASSVGGSYIQETQYF.